This TCR beta chain comes out of a study of blood T cell repertoires in COVID-19. Study at large: Italy, Spain and the United States were the sources of the convalescent and acute COVID-19 samples. PBMCs, B-cell-depleted T cells, or T cells were the source of the cDNA or gDNA that made up the material.

The CDR3 sequence is 14 residues long. From germline, CDR1 is KGHDR and CDR2 SFDVKD. V lost 4 bases and J lost 5, with 12 bases in between. The method was immunoSEQ multiplex PCR; TCRdb's version includes in-frame clones alone and lacks a portion of them. The table lists 150,000 to 200,000 clones, around 92% of them singletons, with about 4.6% in the top ten. The J gene is TRBJ2-3, the V gene TRBV24-1; a possible D gene is TRBD2 (5 bases). The sequence derives from a man aged 25 to 45 with COVID-19, enrolled during active disease. Sequencing input: peripheral blood. For the CDR3, the DNA is TGTGCCACCAGTGACCGGCGGGCAGGAGATACGCAGTATTTT. It translates to CATSDRRAGDTQYF.